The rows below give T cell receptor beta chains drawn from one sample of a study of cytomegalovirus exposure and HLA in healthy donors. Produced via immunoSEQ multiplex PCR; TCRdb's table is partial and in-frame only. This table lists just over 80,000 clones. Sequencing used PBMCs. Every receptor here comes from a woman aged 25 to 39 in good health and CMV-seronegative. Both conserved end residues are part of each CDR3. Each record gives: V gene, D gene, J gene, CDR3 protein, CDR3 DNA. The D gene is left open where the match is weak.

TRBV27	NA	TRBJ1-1	CASSQDILNTEAFF	TGTGCCAGCAGCCAAGACATTCTGAACACTGAAGCTTTCTTT
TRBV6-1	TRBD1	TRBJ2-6	CASRTGSGANVLTF	TGTGCCAGCAGGACAGGGTCTGGGGCCAACGTCCTGACTTTC
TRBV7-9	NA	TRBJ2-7	CASSFGQPSSYEQYF	TGTGCCAGCAGCTTTGGACAGCCTTCCTCCTACGAGCAGTACTTC
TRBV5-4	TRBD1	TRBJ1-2	CASSLVGQESGYTF	TGTGCCAGCAGCTTGGTTGGACAGGAGAGTGGCTACACCTTC
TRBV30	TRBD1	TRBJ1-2	CAWSPWTGGHGYTF	TGTGCCTGGAGTCCATGGACAGGGGGCCATGGCTACACCTTC
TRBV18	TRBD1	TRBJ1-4	CASSEIQGAGEKLFF	TGTGCCAGCTCGGAGATCCAGGGGGCGGGCGAAAAACTGTTTTTT
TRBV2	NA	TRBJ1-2	CASRTGWGYTF	TGTGCCAGCAGGACAGGTTGGGGCTACACCTTC
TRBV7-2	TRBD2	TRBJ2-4	CASSPGGARANIQYF	TGTGCCAGCAGTCCCGGGGGGGCCAGGGCTAACATTCAGTACTTC
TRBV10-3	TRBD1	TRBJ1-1	CAISEPGQGNTEAFF	TGTGCCATCAGTGAGCCGGGACAGGGAAACACTGAAGCTTTCTTT
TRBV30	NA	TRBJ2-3	CAWSVLPGLRTDTQYF	TGTGCCTGGAGTGTACTACCGGGACTCCGAACAGATACGCAGTATTTT
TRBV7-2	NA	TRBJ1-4	CASSGSTGRTNEKLFF	TGTGCCAGCAGCGGATCTACAGGGAGAACTAATGAAAAACTGTTTTTT
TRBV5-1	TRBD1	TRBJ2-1	CASSLEDREDEQFF	TGCGCCAGCAGCCTAGAGGACAGGGAGGATGAGCAGTTCTTC
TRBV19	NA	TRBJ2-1	CASSIVTPAAYNEQFF	TGTGCCAGTAGTATAGTTACGCCGGCGGCCTACAATGAGCAGTTCTTC
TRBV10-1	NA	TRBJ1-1	CASSDSLNTEAFF	TGCGCCAGCAGTGACTCTTTGAACACTGAAGCTTTCTTT
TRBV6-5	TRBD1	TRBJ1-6	CASSFRGQGTDSPLHF	TGTGCCAGCAGTTTCCGGGGACAGGGAACAGATTCACCCCTCCACTTT
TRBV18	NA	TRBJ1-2	CASSSLGDRLYGYTF	TGTGCCAGCTCAAGTTTAGGAGACAGGTTGTATGGCTACACCTTC
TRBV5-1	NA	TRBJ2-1	CASSLRGQDNEQFF	TGCGCCAGCAGCCTCCGTGGGCAGGACAATGAGCAGTTCTTC
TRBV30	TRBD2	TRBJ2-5	CAGTSGRGYQETQYF	TGTGCCGGGACTAGCGGGAGGGGGTACCAAGAGACCCAGTACTTC
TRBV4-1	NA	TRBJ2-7	CASSQETAVAVYEQYF	TGCGCCAGCAGCCAAGAAACGGCGGTAGCGGTCTACGAGCAGTACTTC
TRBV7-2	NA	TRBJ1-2	CASSLDGARGYTF	TGTGCCAGCAGCTTAGATGGGGCAAGGGGCTACACCTTC
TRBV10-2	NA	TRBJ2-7	CASSESAGTGYEQYF	TGCGCCAGCAGTGAGTCGGCGGGGACCGGATACGAGCAGTACTTC
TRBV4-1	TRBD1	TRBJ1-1	CASSQTGDVLTEAFF	TGCGCCAGCAGCCAGACAGGGGACGTCCTCACTGAAGCTTTCTTT
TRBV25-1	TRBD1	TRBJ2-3	CASSDLGQVTDTQYF	TGTGCCAGCAGTGATCTGGGACAGGTAACAGATACGCAGTATTTT
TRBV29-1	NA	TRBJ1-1	CSVGGQERGGTEAFF	TGCAGCGTTGGCGGCCAGGAGAGGGGGGGGACTGAAGCTTTCTTT
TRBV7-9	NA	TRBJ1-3	CASRSPQGNTIYF	TGTGCCAGCAGAAGTCCCCAGGGAAACACCATATATTTT
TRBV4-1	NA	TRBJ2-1	CASSQDKTGADNEQFF	TGCGCCAGCAGCCAAGATAAAACAGGCGCCGACAATGAGCAGTTCTTC
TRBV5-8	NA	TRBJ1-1	CASSRGFSEAFF	TGTGCCAGCAGCCGAGGGTTTTCTGAAGCTTTCTTT
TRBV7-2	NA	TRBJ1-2	CASSLVDYGYTF	TGTGCCAGCAGCTTAGTCGACTATGGCTACACCTTC
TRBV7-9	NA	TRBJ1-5	CASSLGGDQPQHF	TGTGCCAGCAGCCTGGGGGGGGATCAGCCCCAGCATTTT
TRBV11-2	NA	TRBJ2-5	CASSTPGLHQETQYF	TGTGCCAGCAGTACCCCGGGACTCCACCAAGAGACCCAGTACTTC
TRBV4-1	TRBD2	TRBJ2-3	CASSPSGSADTQYF	TGCGCCAGCAGCCCTAGCGGGTCCGCGGATACGCAGTATTTT
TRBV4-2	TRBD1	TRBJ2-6	CASSQGYRTGASGANVLTF	TGTGCCAGCAGCCAAGGTTATCGGACAGGGGCATCTGGGGCCAACGTCCTGACTTTC
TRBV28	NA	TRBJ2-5	CASSLGWAGGETQYF	TGTGCCAGCAGTTTAGGGTGGGCAGGTGGCGAGACCCAGTACTTC
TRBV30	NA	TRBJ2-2	CAWRKQGQSSTGELFF	TGTGCCTGGAGGAAGCAGGGGCAGTCTTCCACCGGGGAGCTGTTTTTT
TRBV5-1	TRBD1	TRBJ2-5	CASSPGTGGRETQYF	TGCGCCAGCAGCCCCGGGACAGGGGGTCGAGAGACCCAGTACTTC
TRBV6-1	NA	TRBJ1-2	CASTSWGLLRYTF	TGTGCCAGCACTTCATGGGGGCTTTTACGCTACACCTTC
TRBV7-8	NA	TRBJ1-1	CASSLAGEQGWYTEAFF	TGTGCCAGCAGCTTAGCCGGGGAACAGGGATGGTACACTGAAGCTTTCTTT
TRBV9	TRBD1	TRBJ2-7	CASSVGDRVSYEQYF	TGTGCCAGCAGCGTGGGGGACAGGGTTTCCTACGAGCAGTACTTC
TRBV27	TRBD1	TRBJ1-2	CASSPGTGSGYTF	TGTGCCAGCAGTCCGGGGACAGGGTCGGGCTACACCTTC
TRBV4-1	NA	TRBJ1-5	CASSQDYGRLNRDQPQHF	TGCGCCAGCAGCCAAGATTACGGGAGGCTGAATAGAGATCAGCCCCAGCATTTT